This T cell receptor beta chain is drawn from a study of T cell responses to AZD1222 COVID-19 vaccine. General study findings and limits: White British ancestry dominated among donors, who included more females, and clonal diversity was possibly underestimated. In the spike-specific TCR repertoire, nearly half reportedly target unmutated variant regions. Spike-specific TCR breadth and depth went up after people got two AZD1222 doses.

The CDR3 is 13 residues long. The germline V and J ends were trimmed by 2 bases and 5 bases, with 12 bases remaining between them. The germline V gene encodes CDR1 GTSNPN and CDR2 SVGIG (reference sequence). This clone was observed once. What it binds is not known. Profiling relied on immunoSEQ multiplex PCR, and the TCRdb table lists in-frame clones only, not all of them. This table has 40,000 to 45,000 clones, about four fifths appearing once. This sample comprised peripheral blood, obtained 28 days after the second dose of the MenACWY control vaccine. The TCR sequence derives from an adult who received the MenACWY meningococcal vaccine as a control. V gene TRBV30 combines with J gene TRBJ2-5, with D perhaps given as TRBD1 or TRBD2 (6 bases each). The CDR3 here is CAWSPTGGETQYF. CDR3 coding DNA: TGTGCCTGGAGTCCGACAGGAGGGGAGACCCAGTACTTC.